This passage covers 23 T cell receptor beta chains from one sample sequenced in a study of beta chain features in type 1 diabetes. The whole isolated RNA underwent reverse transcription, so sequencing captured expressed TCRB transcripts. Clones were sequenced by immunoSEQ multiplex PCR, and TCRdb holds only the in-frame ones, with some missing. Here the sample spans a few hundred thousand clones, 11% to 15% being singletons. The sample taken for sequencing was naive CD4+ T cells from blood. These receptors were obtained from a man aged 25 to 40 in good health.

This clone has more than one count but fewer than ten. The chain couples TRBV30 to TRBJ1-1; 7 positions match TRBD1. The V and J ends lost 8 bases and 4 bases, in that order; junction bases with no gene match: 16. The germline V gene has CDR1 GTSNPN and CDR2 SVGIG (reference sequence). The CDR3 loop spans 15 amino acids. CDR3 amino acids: CAGRQGRRMGTEAFF. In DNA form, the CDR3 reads TGTGCCGGAAGACAGGGTCGCCGCATGGGCACTGAAGCTTTCTTT.

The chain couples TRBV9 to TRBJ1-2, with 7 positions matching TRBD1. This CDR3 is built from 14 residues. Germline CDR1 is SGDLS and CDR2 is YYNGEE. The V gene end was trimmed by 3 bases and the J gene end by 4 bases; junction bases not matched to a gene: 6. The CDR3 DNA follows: TGTGCCAGCAGCGCTTACAGGGGCGGCTATGGCTACACCTTC. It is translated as CASSAYRGGYGYTF.

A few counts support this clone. CDR3 sequence: CASSEARGMHGYTF. Written as DNA, the CDR3 is TGTGCCAGCAGTGAAGCGAGGGGGATGCATGGCTACACCTTC. The V and J genes are TRBV2 and TRBJ1-2; possible D gene TRBD1, 6 bases. The germline V gene encodes CDR1 SNHLY and CDR2 FYNNEI. The CDR3 is 14 amino acids. Trimming pared 0 bases from V and 6 bases from J, leaving 11 bases between.

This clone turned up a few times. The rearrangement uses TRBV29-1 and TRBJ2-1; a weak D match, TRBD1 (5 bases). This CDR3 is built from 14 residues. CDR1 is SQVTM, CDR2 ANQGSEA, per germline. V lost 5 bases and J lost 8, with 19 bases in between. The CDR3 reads CSVQKGNRGDEQFF. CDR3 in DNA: TGCAGCGTTCAAAAAGGGAATAGGGGCGATGAGCAGTTCTTC.

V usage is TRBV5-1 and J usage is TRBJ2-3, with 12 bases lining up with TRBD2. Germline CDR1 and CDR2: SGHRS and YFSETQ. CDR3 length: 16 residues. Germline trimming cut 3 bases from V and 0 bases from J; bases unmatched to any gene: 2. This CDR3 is CASSWTSGTSTDTQYF. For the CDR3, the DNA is TGCGCCAGCAGCTGGACTAGCGGGACTAGCACAGATACGCAGTATTTT.

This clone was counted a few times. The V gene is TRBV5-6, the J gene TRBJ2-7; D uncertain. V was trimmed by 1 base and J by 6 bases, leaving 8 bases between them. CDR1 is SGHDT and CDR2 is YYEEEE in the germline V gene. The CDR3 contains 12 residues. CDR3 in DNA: TGTGCCAGCAGCTTGTCCGGGCGCGAGCAGTACGTC. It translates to CASSLSGREQYV.

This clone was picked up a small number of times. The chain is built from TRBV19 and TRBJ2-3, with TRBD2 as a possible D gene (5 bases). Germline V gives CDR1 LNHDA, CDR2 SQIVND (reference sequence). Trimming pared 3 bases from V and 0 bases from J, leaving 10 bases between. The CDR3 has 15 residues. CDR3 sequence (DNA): TGTGCCAGTAGTATTGGAGCGGTTAGCACAGATACGCAGTATTTT. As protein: CASSIGAVSTDTQYF.

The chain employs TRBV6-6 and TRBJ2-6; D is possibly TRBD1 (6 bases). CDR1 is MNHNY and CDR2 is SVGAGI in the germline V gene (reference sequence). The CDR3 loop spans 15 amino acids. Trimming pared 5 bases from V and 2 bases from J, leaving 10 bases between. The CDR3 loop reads CASSRTAAGANVLTF. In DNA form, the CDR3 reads TGTGCCAGCAGTCGGACAGCAGCTGGGGCCAACGTCCTGACTTTC.

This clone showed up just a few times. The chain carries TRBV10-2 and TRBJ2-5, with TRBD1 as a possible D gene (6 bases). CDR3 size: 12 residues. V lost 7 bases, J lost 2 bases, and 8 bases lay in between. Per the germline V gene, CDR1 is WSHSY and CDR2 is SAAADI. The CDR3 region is CASKRGQETQYF. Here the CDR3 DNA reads TGCGCCAGCAAAAGGGGGCAAGAGACCCAGTACTTC.

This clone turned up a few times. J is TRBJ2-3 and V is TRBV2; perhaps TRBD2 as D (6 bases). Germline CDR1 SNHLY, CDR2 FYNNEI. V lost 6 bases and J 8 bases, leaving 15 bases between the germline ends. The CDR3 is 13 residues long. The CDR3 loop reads CASRDSGGSTQYF. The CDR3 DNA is TGTGCCAGCAGAGATAGCGGAGGAAGTACGCAGTATTTT.

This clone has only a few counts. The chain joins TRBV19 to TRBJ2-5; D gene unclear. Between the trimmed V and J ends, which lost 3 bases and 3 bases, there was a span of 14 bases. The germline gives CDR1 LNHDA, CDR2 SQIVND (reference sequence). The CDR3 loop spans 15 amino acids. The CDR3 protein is CASSIIESGKETQYF. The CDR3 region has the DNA TGTGCCAGTAGTATCATAGAGAGTGGAAAAGAGACCCAGTACTTC.

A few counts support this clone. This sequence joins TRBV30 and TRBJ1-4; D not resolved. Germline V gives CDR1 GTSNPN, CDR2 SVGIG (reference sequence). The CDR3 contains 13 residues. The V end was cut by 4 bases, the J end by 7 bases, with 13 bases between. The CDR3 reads CAWTRNWSEKLFF. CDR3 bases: TGTGCCTGGACCCGGAACTGGAGTGAAAAACTGTTTTTT.

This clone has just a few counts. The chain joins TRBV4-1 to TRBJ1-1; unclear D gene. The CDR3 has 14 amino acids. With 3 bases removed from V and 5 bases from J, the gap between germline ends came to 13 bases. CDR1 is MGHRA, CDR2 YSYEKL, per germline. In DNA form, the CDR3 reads TGCGCCAGCAGCCACGTAGGCCTCGTAACTGAAGCTTTCTTT. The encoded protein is CASSHVGLVTEAFF.

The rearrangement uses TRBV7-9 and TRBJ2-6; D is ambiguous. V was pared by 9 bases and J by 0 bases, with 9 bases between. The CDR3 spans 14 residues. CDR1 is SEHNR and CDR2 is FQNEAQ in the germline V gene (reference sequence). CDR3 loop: CASHPRSGANVLTF. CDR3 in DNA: TGTGCCAGTCACCCCCGCTCTGGGGCCAACGTCCTGACTTTC.

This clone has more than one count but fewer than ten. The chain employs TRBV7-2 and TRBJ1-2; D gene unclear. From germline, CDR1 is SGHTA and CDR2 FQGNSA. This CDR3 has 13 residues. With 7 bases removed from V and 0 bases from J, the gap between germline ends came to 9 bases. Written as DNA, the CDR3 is TGTGCCAGCACCGTGACCACTAACTATGGCTACACCTTC. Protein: CASTVTTNYGYTF.

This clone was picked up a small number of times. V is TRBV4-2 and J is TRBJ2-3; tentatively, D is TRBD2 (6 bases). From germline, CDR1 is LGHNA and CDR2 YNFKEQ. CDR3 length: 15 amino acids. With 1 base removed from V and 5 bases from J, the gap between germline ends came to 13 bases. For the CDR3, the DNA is TGTGCCAGCAGCCAAGGCGGGGAGCTGCTAGATACGCAGTATTTT. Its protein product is CASSQGGELLDTQYF.

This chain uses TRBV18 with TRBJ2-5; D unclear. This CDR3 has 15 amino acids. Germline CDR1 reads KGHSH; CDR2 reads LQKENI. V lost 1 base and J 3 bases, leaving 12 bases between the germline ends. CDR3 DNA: TGTGCCAGCTCACCACGTTCCGGCCCCAAAGAGACCCAGTACTTC. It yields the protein CASSPRSGPKETQYF.

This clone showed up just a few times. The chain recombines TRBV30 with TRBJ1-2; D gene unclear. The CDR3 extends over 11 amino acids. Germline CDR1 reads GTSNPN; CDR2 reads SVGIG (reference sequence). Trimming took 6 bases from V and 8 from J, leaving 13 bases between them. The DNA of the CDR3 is TGTGCCTGTACAGTGGCGGGCGGCTACACCTTC. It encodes CACTVAGGYTF.

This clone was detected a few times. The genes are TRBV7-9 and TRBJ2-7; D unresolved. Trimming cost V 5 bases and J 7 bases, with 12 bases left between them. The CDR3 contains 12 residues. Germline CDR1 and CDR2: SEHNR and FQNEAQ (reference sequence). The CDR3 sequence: CASSPTLGEQYV. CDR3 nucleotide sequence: TGTGCCAGCAGCCCCACGCTCGGGGAGCAGTACGTC.

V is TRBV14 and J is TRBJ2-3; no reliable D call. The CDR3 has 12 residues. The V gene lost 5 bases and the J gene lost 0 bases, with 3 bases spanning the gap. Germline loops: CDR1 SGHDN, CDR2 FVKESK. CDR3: CASSTSTDTQYF. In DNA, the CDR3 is TGTGCCAGCAGCACTAGCACAGATACGCAGTATTTT.

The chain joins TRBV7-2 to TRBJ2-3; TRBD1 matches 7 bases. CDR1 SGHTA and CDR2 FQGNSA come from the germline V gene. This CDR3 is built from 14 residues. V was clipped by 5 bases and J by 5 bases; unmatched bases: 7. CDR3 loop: CASSLTGFKDTQYF. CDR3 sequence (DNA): TGTGCCAGCAGCCTGACAGGGTTCAAAGATACGCAGTATTTT.

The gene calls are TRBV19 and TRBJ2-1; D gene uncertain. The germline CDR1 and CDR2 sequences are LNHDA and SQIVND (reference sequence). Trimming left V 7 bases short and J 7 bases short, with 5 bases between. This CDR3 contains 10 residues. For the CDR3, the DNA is TGTGCCAGTATTGGGAATGAGCAGTTCTTC. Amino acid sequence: CASIGNEQFF.

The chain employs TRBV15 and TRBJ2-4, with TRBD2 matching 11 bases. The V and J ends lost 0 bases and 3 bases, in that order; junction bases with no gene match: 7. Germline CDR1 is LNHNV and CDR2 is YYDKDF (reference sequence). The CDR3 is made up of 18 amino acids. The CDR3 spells CATSRELAGVFVKNIQYF. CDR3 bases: TGTGCCACCAGCAGAGAACTAGCGGGAGTGTTTGTCAAAAACATTCAGTACTTC.